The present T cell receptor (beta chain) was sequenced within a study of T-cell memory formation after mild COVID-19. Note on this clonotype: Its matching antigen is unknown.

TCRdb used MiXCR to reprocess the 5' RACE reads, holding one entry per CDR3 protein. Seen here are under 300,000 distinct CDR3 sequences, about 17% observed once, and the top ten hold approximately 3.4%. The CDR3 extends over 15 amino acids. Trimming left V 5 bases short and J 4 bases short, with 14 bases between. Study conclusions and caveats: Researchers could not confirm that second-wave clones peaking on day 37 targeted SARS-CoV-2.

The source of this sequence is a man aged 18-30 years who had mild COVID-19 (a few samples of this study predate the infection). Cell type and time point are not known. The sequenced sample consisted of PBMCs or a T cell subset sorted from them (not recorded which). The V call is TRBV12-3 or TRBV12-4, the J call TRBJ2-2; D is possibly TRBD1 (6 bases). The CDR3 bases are TGTGCCAGCAGTCCCATCGGACAGCCCACCGGGGAGCTGTTTTTT. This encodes CASSPIGQPTGELFF.